This TCR beta chain originates from a study of shared clonotypes between healthy human individuals. Germline V CDR1 and CDR2: DFQATT, SNEGSKA (reference sequence). This CDR3 is built from 11 residues. With 7 bases removed from V and 3 bases from J, the gap between germline ends came to 9 bases. Whole-study findings and limits: Naive subsets, compared against memory subsets, generally had larger estimated richness values.

In the case of this clone: No antigen is known for it.

Original processing notes: Junction-only sequences without quality scores were provided by ImmunoSEQ, so filtering was different. Profiled with immunoSEQ multiplex PCR; TCRdb holds only in-frame clones, not every one. D and trimming come from the DNA, and the V and J calls and clone size come from that table. The sample holds millions of clones; 85% to 95% are singletons and the top ten take roughly 0.13%. All donors were Caucasian adults living in Nashville, Tennessee. Partitioning of CD4+ cells yielded a CD45RA+ naive subset and a CD45RA-negative memory subset. The rearrangement uses TRBV20-1 and TRBJ1-1; no clear D gene. Material for sequencing was naive CD4+ T cells sorted from blood. Subset denoted: CD45RA+ positively selected. The sequence derives from a man between 18 and 29 years old in good health. CDR3 residues: CSVGRDTEAFF. The DNA of the CDR3 is TGCAGTGTAGGCCGGGACACTGAAGCTTTCTTT.